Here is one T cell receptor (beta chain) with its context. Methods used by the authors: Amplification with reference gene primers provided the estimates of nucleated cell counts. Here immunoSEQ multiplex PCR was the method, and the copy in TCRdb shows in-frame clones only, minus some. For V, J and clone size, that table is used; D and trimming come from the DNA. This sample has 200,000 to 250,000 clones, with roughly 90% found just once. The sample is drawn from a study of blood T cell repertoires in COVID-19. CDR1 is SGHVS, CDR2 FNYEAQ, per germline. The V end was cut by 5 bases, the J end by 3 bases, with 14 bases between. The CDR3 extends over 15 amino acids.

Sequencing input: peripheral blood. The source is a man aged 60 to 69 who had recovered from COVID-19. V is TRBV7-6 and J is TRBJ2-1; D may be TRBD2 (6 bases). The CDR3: CASSPPSGRYNEQFF. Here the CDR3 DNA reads TGTGCCAGCAGCCCCCCCAGCGGGCGCTACAATGAGCAGTTCTTC.